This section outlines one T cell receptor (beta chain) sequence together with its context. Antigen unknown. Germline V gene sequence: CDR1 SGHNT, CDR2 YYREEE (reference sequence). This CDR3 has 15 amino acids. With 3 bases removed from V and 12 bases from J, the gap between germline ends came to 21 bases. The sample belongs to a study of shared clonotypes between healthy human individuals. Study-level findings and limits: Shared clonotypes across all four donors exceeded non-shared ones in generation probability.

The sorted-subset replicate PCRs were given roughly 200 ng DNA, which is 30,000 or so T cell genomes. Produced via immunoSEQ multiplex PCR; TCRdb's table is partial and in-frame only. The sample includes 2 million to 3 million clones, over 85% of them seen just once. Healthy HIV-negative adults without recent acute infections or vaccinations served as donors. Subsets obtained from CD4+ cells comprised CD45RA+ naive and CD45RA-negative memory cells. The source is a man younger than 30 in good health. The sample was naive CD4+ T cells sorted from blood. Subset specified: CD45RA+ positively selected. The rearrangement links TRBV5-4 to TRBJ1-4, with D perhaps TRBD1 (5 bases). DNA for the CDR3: TGTGCCAGCAGCTGGGCAGGGCAGGGTAATCTTGAACTGTTTTTT. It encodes CASSWAGQGNLELFF.